The rows below give T cell receptor beta chains drawn from one sample of a study of blood T cell repertoires in COVID-19. The protocol was immunoSEQ multiplex PCR, while the TCRdb copy is restricted to in-frame clones and leaves out a portion. The table lists over 100,000 clones, around nine tenths of them singletons. Sequenced input: peripheral blood. These TCRs come from a woman in her 70s with COVID-19, enrolled during active disease. Each CDR3 is given with its conserved first and last residue. A D gene is named only where the DNA matches it firmly. The listing skips clone size in some rows; elsewhere it reads once, few, many or a size class.

>TRBD1|TRBV5-4|.|TRBJ2-7
TGTGCCAGCAGCATTCCCGGACAGGGGACCTACGAGCAGTACTTC
CASSIPGQGTYEQYF
>TRBD2|TRBV10-3|.|TRBJ2-1
TGTGCCATCGGGGGACTAGCGGGGGACAATGAGCAGTTCTTC
CAIGGLAGDNEQFF
>.|TRBV5-6|.|TRBJ1-2
TGTGCCAGCAGCGTCCGAAGGGGGGGAATTGTTGGCTACACCTTC
CASSVRRGGIVGYTF
>.|TRBV5-4|.|TRBJ2-5
TGTGCCAGCAGCCCCCCGTCGCGGAGTCCGGGGGAGACCCAGTACTTC
CASSPPSRSPGETQYF
>TRBD1|TRBV9|.|TRBJ1-6
TGTGCCAGCAGCACAGGGGGCTCCTATAATTCACCCCTCCACTTT
CASSTGGSYNSPLHF
>TRBD1|TRBV4-1|.|TRBJ1-6
TGCGCCAGCAGCCAGGAAACCGGGACAGGGGGTAATTCACCCCTCCACTTT
CASSQETGTGGNSPLHF
>.|TRBV10-2|.|TRBJ1-2
TGCGCCAGCAGTGGTTGGGACATTTCTAACTATGGCTACACCTTC
CASSGWDISNYGYTF
>.|TRBV28|.|TRBJ1-3
TGTGCCAGCACCGTAGGGCGGGGTTCAGGAAACACCATATATTTT
CASTVGRGSGNTIYF
>.|TRBV3-1/TRBV3-2|.|TRBJ2-7
TGTGCCAGCAGCTCGACTACCCTCCCGCCCGAGCAGTACTTC
CASSSTTLPPEQYF
>.|TRBV4-2|once|TRBJ2-1
TGTGCCAGCAGCCATGTAGACCGGGACAATGAGCAGTTCTTC
CASSHVDRDNEQFF
>.|TRBV27|once|TRBJ1-5
TGTGCCAGCAGTTCTAGGGGCGGGGGAACCGGCAATCAGCCCCAGCATTTT
CASSSRGGGTGNQPQHF
>.|TRBV29-1|.|TRBJ1-2
TGCAGCGTTGGGTCCAGGACAGACTATGGCTACACCTTC
CSVGSRTDYGYTF
>TRBD1|TRBV30|.|TRBJ1-6
TGTGCCTGGAGTGCATCGCGAGGGGGCTACCCGGGACCCCTCCACTTT
CAWSASRGGYPGPLHF
>TRBD2|TRBV10-3|.|TRBJ2-3
TGTGCCATCATTATCTTGCTTCGGACTAGCGGGGGGACCGAACTAACCCATACGCAGTATTTT
CAIIILLRTSGGTELTHTQYF
>TRBD1|TRBV19|.|TRBJ2-7
TGTGCCAGTAGTATCACGACAGGGGTCTACGAGCAGTACTTC
CASSITTGVYEQYF
>.|TRBV11-2|.|TRBJ1-1
TGTGCCAGCAGCTTAGATCGGGTAAATGCTGAAGCTTTCTTT
CASSLDRVNAEAFF
>.|TRBV19|once|TRBJ1-5
TGTGCCAGCCTCAGGCAGGGATCAACGAATCAGCCCCAGCATTTT
CASLRQGSTNQPQHF
>TRBD1|TRBV30|.|TRBJ1-3
TGTGCCTGGTCGACAGGGGACACCGGCAACACCATATATTTT
CAWSTGDTGNTIYF
>TRBD1|TRBV24-1|.|TRBJ2-2
TGTGCCACCAGTGACCTACAGGGGGAGTACGGGGAGCTGTTTTTT
CATSDLQGEYGELFF
>TRBD2|TRBV29-1|few|TRBJ2-5
TGCAGCGTTGATCTAGCGGGGGGGTTGACCCAGTACTTC
CSVDLAGGLTQYF
>.|TRBV2|.|TRBJ1-2
TGTGCCAGCAGACCTTCGACGGCGGCGCCCTATGGCTACACCTTC
CASRPSTAAPYGYTF
>.|TRBV27|.|TRBJ2-7
TGTGCCAGCAGTCTACAGGGACCCTACGAGCAGTACTTC
CASSLQGPYEQYF
>.|TRBV10-3|.|TRBJ1-1
TGTGCCATCAGTGAGGGGCAGGGCGAAGGTGAAGCTTTCTTT
CAISEGQGEGEAFF
>.|TRBV5-6|.|TRBJ1-2
TGTGCCAGCAGCTCCACAGTCCCCTATGGCTACACCTTC
CASSSTVPYGYTF
>.|TRBV27|.|TRBJ1-6
TGTGCCAGCAGCCCGACAGGTTCCAGGTCACCCCTCCACTTT
CASSPTGSRSPLHF
>.|TRBV19|.|TRBJ2-5
TGTGCCAGTAGGGGAGGGGGAGAGACCCAGTACTTC
CASRGGGETQYF
>TRBD1|TRBV19|.|TRBJ2-2
TGTGCCAGTAGTCGGGACAGTAACACCGGGGAGCTGTTTTTT
CASSRDSNTGELFF
>.|TRBV2|.|TRBJ1-2
TGTGCCAGCAGTGTGGCAGGGGACTATGGCTACACCTTC
CASSVAGDYGYTF
>.|TRBV2|once|TRBJ2-2
TGTGCCAGCAGCCCGGACTCGAACACCGGGGAGCTGTTTTTT
CASSPDSNTGELFF
>TRBD1|TRBV7-2|.|TRBJ2-7
TGTGCCAGCAGCTTAGGGGGACAGAGCTACGAGCAGTACTTC
CASSLGGQSYEQYF
>TRBD1|TRBV7-2|.|TRBJ1-1
TGTGCCAGCAGCGAACGGACAGGGGGGGAGGCTTTCTTT
CASSERTGGEAFF
>TRBD1|TRBV5-1|once|TRBJ1-3
TGCGCCAGCAGCTTACGGACAGGGGATGGAAACACCATATATTTT
CASSLRTGDGNTIYF
>.|TRBV2|.|TRBJ2-1
TGTGCCAGCATGGCGGCGGGGCTTCGGAACTACAATGAGCAGTTCTTC
CASMAAGLRNYNEQFF
>.|TRBV10-2|.|TRBJ1-6
TGCGCCAGCAGTGAGTCGGGGCCCCTCTATAATTCACCCCTCCACTTT
CASSESGPLYNSPLHF
>.|TRBV18|.|TRBJ1-1
TGTGCCAGCTCACCACCGGGCAGATGGAACACTGAAGCTTTCTTT
CASSPPGRWNTEAFF
>TRBD1|TRBV3-1/TRBV3-2|.|TRBJ1-3
TGTGCCAGCAGGACCGGGACAGGGGGTACTGGAAACACCATATATTTT
CASRTGTGGTGNTIYF
>.|TRBV27|.|TRBJ2-1
TGTGCCAGCAGTTCCCCCCTTCCCGGGATCAAGTTCTTC
CASSSPLPGIKFF
>.|TRBV3-1/TRBV3-2|.|TRBJ2-3
TGTGCCAGCAGCCCCCCCGGGTCCGGCACAGATACGCAGTATTTT
CASSPPGSGTDTQYF
>.|TRBV6-6|.|TRBJ2-7
TGTGCCAGCAGTCTAATGTCGGACAGCTACGAGCAGTACTTC
CASSLMSDSYEQYF
>TRBD2|TRBV24-1|.|TRBJ2-2
TGTGCCACCCGCGCAGGGACTAGTGGCCGGGGGGAGCTGTTTTTT
CATRAGTSGRGELFF
>.|TRBV19|.|TRBJ1-4
TGTGCCAGTAGTGGACAGCATGCAACTAATGAAAAACTGTTTTTT
CASSGQHATNEKLFF
>.|TRBV5-4|.|TRBJ1-2
TGTGCCAGCAGCCACACAGATCACAGGGCCTATGGCTACACCTTC
CASSHTDHRAYGYTF
>TRBD2|TRBV2|.|TRBJ2-3
TGTGCCAGCAGCCTTAGCGGGGGGGCCCCGTATTTT
CASSLSGGAPYF
>.|TRBV29-1|.|TRBJ2-1
TGCAGCGTTGAAGCCCGAGAAAGCTCCTACAATGAGCAGTTCTTC
CSVEARESSYNEQFF
>.|TRBV7-9|.|TRBJ1-2
TGTGCCAGCCGTTACGCCGGACAGAACTATGGCTACACCTTC
CASRYAGQNYGYTF
>TRBD2|TRBV7-9|.|TRBJ2-7
TGTGCCAGCAGCTTAGTTAGCGGGGTGCCCTACGAGCAGTACTTC
CASSLVSGVPYEQYF
>TRBD1|TRBV9|.|TRBJ1-6
TGTGCCAGCAGCCCAGCTCCACCCGGGACAGGGAATTCACCCCTCCACTTT
CASSPAPPGTGNSPLHF
>.|TRBV19|once|TRBJ1-1
TGTGCCAGTAGTATGAGGCAGACGGCTTTCTTT
CASSMRQTAFF
>TRBD1|TRBV23-1|.|TRBJ2-3
TGCGCCAGCAGTCTCTCCCCGGAGGACAGGGGAAGCACAGATACGCAGTATTTT
CASSLSPEDRGSTDTQYF
>TRBD2|TRBV28|.|TRBJ2-2
TGTGCCAGCAGTTTGGTGAGCGGGGGGGACACCGGGGAGCTGTTTTTT
CASSLVSGGDTGELFF
>TRBD1|TRBV7-2|.|TRBJ1-2
TGTGCCAGCAGCTTAGGCGGGACAGGGAACTATGGCTACACCTTC
CASSLGGTGNYGYTF
>.|TRBV15|.|TRBJ2-1
TGTGCCACCAGCAGAGAGCACAGTTCGAATGAGCAGTTCTTC
CATSREHSSNEQFF